Below, one T cell receptor (beta chain) is given with its context. This sample is drawn from a study of blood T cell repertoires in COVID-19. Sequencing was performed with immunoSEQ multiplex PCR; in TCRdb, only in-frame clones are kept and a portion is missing. The sample shows about 350,000 clones, roughly 90% of them seen only once. The ends lost 4 bases at V and 5 bases at J; junction bases unmatched: 10. The CDR3 covers 17 residues. CDR1 is SGHRS, CDR2 YFSETQ, per germline. The origin of this receptor is a woman aged 25 to 39 who had been exposed to COVID-19. This chain connects TRBV5-1 to TRBJ2-3; 13 bases are shared with TRBD2. The sample taken for sequencing was PBMCs or T cells enriched from blood (not recorded which). The CDR3 DNA is TGCGCCAGCAGCCTCGGACTAGCGGGAGCTGCGAGAGATACGCAGTATTTT. Translating it yields CASSLGLAGAARDTQYF.